This T cell receptor (beta chain) was captured by sequencing in a study of PD-L1 blockade in urothelial cancer. At the level of the study: Patients' atezolizumab regimen, 1,200 mg intravenously every 3 weeks, began in the mid-2010s. Researchers looked at the blood 3 weeks (second dose) and 6 weeks after treatment began.

This CDR3 has 15 amino acids. Germline CDR1 LNHDA, CDR2 SQIVND (reference sequence). Trimming cost V 5 bases and J 7 bases, with 20 bases left between them. Time point described: peripheral blood 6 weeks after treatment start. Every PCR received spiked-in synthetic TCR analog templates. Here immunoSEQ multiplex PCR was the method, and the copy in TCRdb shows in-frame clones only, minus some. Of around 100,000 clones listed, less than 95% are singletons. The source is a man aged 55 to 70 with urothelial cancer. The chain recombines TRBV19 with TRBJ1-2; D call uncertain. The input for sequencing was PBMCs, taken around atezolizumab (anti-PD-L1) treatment. The DNA for the CDR3 is TGTGCCAGTAGTCCGACCACGGGAAGTGCAGGTGGCTACACCTTC. This gives the protein CASSPTTGSAGGYTF. Complete variable domain (other parts from reference TRBV19 and TRBJ1-2): DGGITQSPKYLFRKEGQNVTLSCEQNLNHDAMYWYRQDPGQGLRLIYYSQIVNDFQKGDIAEGYSVSREKKESFPLTVTSAQKNPTAFYLCASSPTTGSAGGYTFGSGTRLTVV.